These T cell receptor beta chains were read from a single sample in a study of cytomegalovirus exposure and HLA in healthy donors. TCRdb keeps only in-frame clones here, not all; method: immunoSEQ multiplex PCR. This sample carries roughly 100,000 clones, about 81% of them seen once, and the ten largest clones take more than 2.5%. The specimen sequenced was PBMCs. The receptors were sampled from a male donor in good health and CMV-seropositive. CDR3s include the opening cysteine and the closing phenylalanine or tryptophan.

cdr3_aa	v_call	j_call
CASSLVLANTGELFF	TRBV28	TRBJ2-2
CASSLTGVGTGELFF	TRBV5-4	TRBJ2-2
CASRTGTGVNEQFF	TRBV6-5	TRBJ2-1
CASSQTGVNPLHF	TRBV7-9	TRBJ1-6
CASSQDLGHNEKLFF	TRBV4-2	TRBJ1-4
CASSLLTANNEQFF	TRBV11-2	TRBJ2-1
CASSHPGGGTDTQYF	TRBV4-1	TRBJ2-3
CASSARRGLGTGELFF	TRBV9	TRBJ2-2
CSVGHQSHEQFF	TRBV29-1	TRBJ2-1
CATSRDLGTGITDTQYF	TRBV15	TRBJ2-3
CASSPRQGVNYGYTF	TRBV11-2	TRBJ1-2
CASSGGRGASTGELFF	TRBV6-1	TRBJ2-2
CASSYTTGEVTEAFF	TRBV6-6	TRBJ1-1
CSVTGGVTGELFF	TRBV29-1	TRBJ2-2
CASSQDPNSGYTF	TRBV4-3	TRBJ1-2
CASSWSGEQETQYF	TRBV5-8	TRBJ2-5
CASSYGTGGQETQYF	TRBV6-5	TRBJ2-5
CASSVGQVVTGELFF	TRBV6-1	TRBJ2-2
CASKTGTGNTGELFF	TRBV5-1	TRBJ2-2
CASSNPGLSLEQYF	TRBV19	TRBJ2-7
CASSTTAGGTRAGEQFF	TRBV5-1	TRBJ2-1
CASSPRAGGEQYF	TRBV19	TRBJ2-7
CASSPHLDSANYGYTF	TRBV11-2	TRBJ1-2
CASSVGTGRTEAFF	TRBV7-6	TRBJ1-1
CASSLVAGGPSYEQYF	TRBV5-4	TRBJ2-7
CASSTTGTSYEQYF	TRBV27	TRBJ2-7
CASSLVSGSYEQYF	TRBV7-9	TRBJ2-7
CASSYSAGGAAGELFF	TRBV6-6	TRBJ2-2
CASSQVRDTQYF	TRBV4-2	TRBJ2-3
CASSLHSAADGYTF	TRBV5-1	TRBJ1-2
CASSSNIAGRSYNEQFF	TRBV28	TRBJ2-1
CASSFRGNQPQHF	TRBV7-2	TRBJ1-5
CASSQGRADSPLHF	TRBV6-4	TRBJ1-6
CASSLVGTPLYGYTF	TRBV5-6	TRBJ1-2
CATRPYSNTEAFF	TRBV15	TRBJ1-1
CASSHLGDTGELFF	TRBV11-1	TRBJ2-2
CASSPGQGAYEQYF	TRBV7-9	TRBJ2-7
CASTEGGRKNQPQHF	TRBV19	TRBJ1-5
CASSVASGSLTDTQYF	TRBV9	TRBJ2-3
CASSYTDRALGEQYF	TRBV2	TRBJ2-7
CASSFNAILSYEQYF	TRBV5-8	TRBJ2-7
CASSPGLAGQETQYF	TRBV7-9	TRBJ2-5
CASSQDSVHEPYSGANVLTF	TRBV4-3	TRBJ2-6
CASSLGTSVGTDTQYF	TRBV7-3	TRBJ2-3
CASSYLSGQGAGELFF	TRBV6-5	TRBJ2-2
CASSLGIEVRETQYF	TRBV7-9	TRBJ2-5
CASSSRGPNTEAFF	TRBV7-3	TRBJ1-1
CASSDVDTATQYF	TRBV6-4	TRBJ2-3
CASRFGTEAFF	TRBV27	TRBJ1-1
CASSFATGIQETQYF	TRBV5-1	TRBJ2-5
CATSRWAGLGGSYNEQFF	TRBV15	TRBJ2-1
CASSLQGARNSPLHF	TRBV7-9	TRBJ1-6